This record concerns one T cell receptor (beta chain) sequence. This clonotype was detected many times. Which antigen it targets is not known. Base qualities are not provided; no much larger clone lies one nucleotide away. TCR beta CDR3 regions were amplified from RNA transcripts for repertoire sequencing. A first-round RT-PCR used HTBI primers with the Qiagen OneStep RT-PCR kit, followed by a second-round multiplex PCR, size selection and purification. Libraries were sequenced on an Illumina HiSeq2000 using paired-end 100 bp reads. The source study handled its data this way. Reads were processed with SOAPnuke, discarding reads with adapters, uncalled bases, mean Phred below 15, or no exact constant-primer or identifier match. COPE v1.2.5 was used to merge the high-quality paired reads. Each unique nucleotide sequence was treated as a clonotype, and MiTCR v1.1 was used to align the clonotypes to the IMGT TRB V, D and J references. The analysis was limited to V-J combinations with a frequency above 0.0001, which together covered around 99% of the repertoires. For each V-J combination, a TCR clonal expansion and chaos score was defined as F50 clonal expansion divided by the chaos observed in the TCRdist matrix. Welch's t-statistics and random forest were used to reduce features to some 13 V-J combinations, which were fed into a naive Bayes classifier. Thyroid-blood repertoire similarity was quantified with the Morisita-Horn index. TCRdb reanalyzed the raw reads on its own, using fastp at Q25 for trimming and MiXCR for clone calling, and kept in-frame beta chains. Rows are combined by CDR3 protein, so each entry shows the most common genes and DNA. The authors' filters were not applied to this entry. For this sample the table gives 350,000 to 450,000 distinct CDR3 sequences, of which approximately 16% were detected only once. About 1.6% of the sample lies in the top ten.

The entry originates in a study of Graves' ophthalmopathy and Graves' hyperthyroidism (dated by TCRdb to the late 2010s). Describing the broader study: Peripheral blood was collected at initial diagnosis, before any treatment. TCR beta repertoire signatures were used to distinguish Graves' ophthalmopathy from Graves' hyperthyroidism and to predict progression to ophthalmopathy. In total, approximately 130 blood samples were TCR-sequenced: some 40 ophthalmopathy, approximately 80 hyperthyroidism and roughly 17 hyperthyroidism-to-ophthalmopathy patients. To explore V-J signatures that separate ophthalmopathy from hyperthyroidism, a discovery set of about 100 patients was enrolled, consisting of about 45 with ophthalmopathy and about 60 with stable hyperthyroidism. The independent validation cohort included roughly 19 hyperthyroidism patients plus 17 patients who later progressed from hyperthyroidism to ophthalmopathy. In roughly 6 hyperthyroidism patients, the T-cell repertoire of thyroid tissue was compared with the T-cell repertoire of blood. Following sample collection, hyperthyroidism patients were given methimazole at a starting dose of 30 mg daily, and ophthalmopathy patients were given high-dose intravenous methylprednisolone. The 100 or so discovery patients were divided at random into training and test sets in a 7:3 ratio. General findings and caveats noted by the study authors: No statistical method was used to predetermine the sample size, and group allocation was not hidden from the investigators. Among expanded thyroid clonotypes with frequency above 0.001, most also showed up in blood, which suggests that blood repertoires may reflect the thyroid immune response. In validation, the model predicted ophthalmopathy progression with 70.59% sensitivity and 72.22% specificity; 12 predicted patients were CT-confirmed with GO in a median of around 6.5 months. In cross-validation, the 13-signature model distinguished ophthalmopathy from stable hyperthyroidism with just over 85% sensitivity and 81% to 82% specificity, while in the test set the corresponding values were approximately 79% and 70%.

Ophthalmopathy patients were characterized by moderately to severely active disease, a Clinical Activity Score of at least 3, a NOSPECS grade of at least 4, and a disease duration under 3 months. Anyone with other autoimmune diseases, uncontrolled infections, pregnancy or lactation was excluded from the study. Diagnosis was based on clinical symptoms, serum thyroxine, TRAb, thyroid ultrasound and orbital computed tomography. Ficoll-Paque density gradient centrifugation was used to isolate PBMCs from under 11 ml of fresh peripheral blood. Total RNA was extracted using Trizol reagent, and RNA quality was checked on an Agilent 2100 Bioanalyzer. The sequencing sample was made of peripheral blood. The sequence was collected from a young woman with Graves' ophthalmopathy. Donor details come from another sample of the same person, matched by shared clones.

The bases are TGCAGCGTTGCGGAGAGGCCCTCGAACACCGGGGAGCTGTTTTTT. Its product reads: CSVAERPSNTGELFF. Recombination joined TRBV29-1 with TRBJ2-2; no D gene is confidently identified. V drops 4 bases and J drops 0 bases, leaving 12 bases in between. Taken from the germline V gene, the CDR1 and CDR2 loops are SQVTM and ANQGSEA. Spanning cysteine to phenylalanine, the CDR3 consists of 15 amino acids. CDR3 DNA is the only sequence kept; it has 45 bases, read in frame from the first base.